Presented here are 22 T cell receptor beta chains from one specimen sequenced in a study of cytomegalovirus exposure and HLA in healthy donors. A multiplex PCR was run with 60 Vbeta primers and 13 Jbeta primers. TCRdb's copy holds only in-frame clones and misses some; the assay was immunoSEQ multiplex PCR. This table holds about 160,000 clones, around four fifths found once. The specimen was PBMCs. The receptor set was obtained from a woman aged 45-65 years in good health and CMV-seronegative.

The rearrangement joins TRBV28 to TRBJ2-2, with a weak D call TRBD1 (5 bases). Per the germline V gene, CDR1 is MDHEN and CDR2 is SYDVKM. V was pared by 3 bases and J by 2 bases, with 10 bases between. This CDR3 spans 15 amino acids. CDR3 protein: CASSFSWGNTGELFF. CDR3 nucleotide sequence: TGTGCCAGCAGTTTCTCTTGGGGCAACACCGGGGAGCTGTTTTTT. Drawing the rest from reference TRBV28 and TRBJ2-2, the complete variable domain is DVKVTQSSRYLVKRTGEKVFLECVQDMDHENMFWYRQDPGLGLRLIYFSYDVKMKEKGDIPEGYSVSREKKERFSLILESASTNQTSMYLCASSFSWGNTGELFFGEGSRLTVL.

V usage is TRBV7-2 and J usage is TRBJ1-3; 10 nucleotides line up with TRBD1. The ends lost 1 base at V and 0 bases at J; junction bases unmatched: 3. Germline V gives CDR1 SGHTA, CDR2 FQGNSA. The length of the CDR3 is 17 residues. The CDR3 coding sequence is TGTGCCAGCAGCTTAGGGGGACAGGGGCGCTCTGGAAACACCATATATTTT. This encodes CASSLGGQGRSGNTIYF.

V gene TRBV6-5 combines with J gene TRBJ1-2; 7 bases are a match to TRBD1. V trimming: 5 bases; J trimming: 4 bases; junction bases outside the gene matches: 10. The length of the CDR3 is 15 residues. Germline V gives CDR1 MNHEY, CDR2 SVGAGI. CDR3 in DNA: TGTGCCAGCAGTGCAAGACAGGGAGATCGCTATGGCTACACCTTC. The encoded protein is CASSARQGDRYGYTF.

CDR3 region: CASSLGSLATNEKLFF. CDR3 DNA: TGTGCCAGCAGCTTGGGCAGCCTCGCGACTAATGAAAAACTGTTTTTT. This sequence joins TRBV7-9 and TRBJ1-4; D unresolved. Germline lookup yields CDR1 SEHNR and CDR2 FQNEAQ (reference sequence). CDR3 length: 16 amino acids. Deletions cut 3 bases from V and 2 bases from J, with 13 bases between.

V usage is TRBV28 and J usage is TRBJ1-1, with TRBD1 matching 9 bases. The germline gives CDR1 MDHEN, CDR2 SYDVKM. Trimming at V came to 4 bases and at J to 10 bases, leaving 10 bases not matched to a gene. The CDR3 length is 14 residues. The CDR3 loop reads CASSYAGTGTRAFF. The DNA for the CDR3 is TGTGCCAGCAGTTATGCCGGGACAGGGACACGAGCTTTCTTT.

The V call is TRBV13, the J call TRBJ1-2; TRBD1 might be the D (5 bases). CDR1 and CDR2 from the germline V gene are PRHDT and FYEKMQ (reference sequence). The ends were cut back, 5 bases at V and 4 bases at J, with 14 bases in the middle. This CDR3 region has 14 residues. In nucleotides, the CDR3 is TGTGCCAGCAGCCTCCGACAGCCAACCTATGGCTACACCTTC. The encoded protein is CASSLRQPTYGYTF.

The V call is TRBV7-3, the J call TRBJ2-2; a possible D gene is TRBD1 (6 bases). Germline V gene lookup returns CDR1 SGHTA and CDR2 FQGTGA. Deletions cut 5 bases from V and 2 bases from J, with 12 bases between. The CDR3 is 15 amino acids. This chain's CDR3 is CASSKQGTNTGELFF. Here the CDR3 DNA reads TGTGCCAGCAGCAAACAGGGAACAAACACCGGGGAGCTGTTTTTT. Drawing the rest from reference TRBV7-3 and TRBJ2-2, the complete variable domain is GAGVSQTPSNKVTEKGKYVELRCDPISGHTALYWYRQSLGQGPEFLIYFQGTGAADDSGLPNDRFFAVRPEGSVSTLKIQRTERGDSAVYLCASSKQGTNTGELFFGEGSRLTVL.

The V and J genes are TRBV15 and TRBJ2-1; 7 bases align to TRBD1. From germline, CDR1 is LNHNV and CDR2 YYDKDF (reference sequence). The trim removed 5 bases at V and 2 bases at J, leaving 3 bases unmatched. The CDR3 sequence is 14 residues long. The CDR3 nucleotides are TGTGCCACCAGCCCAGGGGGTGCCTACAATGAGCAGTTCTTC. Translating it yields CATSPGGAYNEQFF.

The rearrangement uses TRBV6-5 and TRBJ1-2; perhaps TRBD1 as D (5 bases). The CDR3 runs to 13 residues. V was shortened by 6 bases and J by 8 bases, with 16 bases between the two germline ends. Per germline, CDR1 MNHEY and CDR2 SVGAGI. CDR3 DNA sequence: TGTGCCAGCAGCGGGAGGACTCGGGACGGCTACACCTTC. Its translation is CASSGRTRDGYTF.

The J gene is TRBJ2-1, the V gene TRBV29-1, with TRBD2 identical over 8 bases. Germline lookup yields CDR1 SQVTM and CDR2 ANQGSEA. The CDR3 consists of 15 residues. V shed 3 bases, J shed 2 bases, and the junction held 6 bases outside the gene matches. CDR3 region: CSVDISGGAYNEQFF. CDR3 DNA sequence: TGCAGCGTTGATATATCGGGGGGGGCCTACAATGAGCAGTTCTTC.

The CDR3 protein is CASTPLDLDRGRAAFF. CDR3 in DNA: TGTGCCAGCACCCCCCTAGACTTGGACAGGGGTAGGGCAGCTTTCTTT. The chain has TRBV7-9 and TRBJ1-1; 9 bases match TRBD1. Trimming removed 7 bases from V and 10 bases from J; junction bases left unmatched: 19. The germline V gene encodes CDR1 SEHNR and CDR2 FQNEAQ (reference sequence). The CDR3 covers 16 residues.

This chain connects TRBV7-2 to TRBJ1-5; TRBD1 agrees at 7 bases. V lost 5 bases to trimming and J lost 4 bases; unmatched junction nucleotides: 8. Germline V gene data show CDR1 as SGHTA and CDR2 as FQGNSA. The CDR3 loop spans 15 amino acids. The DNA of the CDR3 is TGTGCCAGCAGCGCTACAGGGGTAGGTAATCAGCCCCAGCATTTT. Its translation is CASSATGVGNQPQHF.

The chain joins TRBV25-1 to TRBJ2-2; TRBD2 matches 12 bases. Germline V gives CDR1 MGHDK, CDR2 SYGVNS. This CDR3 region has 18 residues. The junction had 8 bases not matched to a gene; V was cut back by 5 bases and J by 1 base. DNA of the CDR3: TGTGCCAGCAGTTTGTCACTAGCGGGAGGACGGAACACCGGGGAGCTGTTTTTT. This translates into CASSLSLAGGRNTGELFF.

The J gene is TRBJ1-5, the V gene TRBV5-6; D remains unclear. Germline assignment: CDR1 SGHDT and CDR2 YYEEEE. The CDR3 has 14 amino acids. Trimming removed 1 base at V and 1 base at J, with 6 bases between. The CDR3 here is CASSLRGSNQPQHF. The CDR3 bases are TGTGCCAGCAGCTTGCGGGGAAGCAATCAGCCCCAGCATTTT.

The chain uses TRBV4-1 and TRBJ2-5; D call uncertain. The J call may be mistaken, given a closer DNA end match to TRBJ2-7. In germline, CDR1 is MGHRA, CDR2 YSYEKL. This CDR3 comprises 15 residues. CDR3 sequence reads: CASSQGSGVSYEQYF. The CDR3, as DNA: TGCGCCAGCAGCCAAGGATCAGGCGTAAGCTACGAGCAGTACTTC.

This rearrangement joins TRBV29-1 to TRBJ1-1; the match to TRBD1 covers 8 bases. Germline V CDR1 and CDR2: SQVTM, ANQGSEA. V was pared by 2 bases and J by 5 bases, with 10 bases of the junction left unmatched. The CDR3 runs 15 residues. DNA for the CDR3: TGCAGCGTTGAACTGACAGGGGCGTTGAGGACTGAAGCTTTCTTT. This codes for CSVELTGALRTEAFF.

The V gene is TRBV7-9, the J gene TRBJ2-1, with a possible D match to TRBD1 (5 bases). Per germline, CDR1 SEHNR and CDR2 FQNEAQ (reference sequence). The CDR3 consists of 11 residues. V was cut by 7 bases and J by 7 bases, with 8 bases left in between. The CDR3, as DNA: TGTGCCAGCACAGGGATGAATGAGCAGTTCTTC. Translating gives CASTGMNEQFF.

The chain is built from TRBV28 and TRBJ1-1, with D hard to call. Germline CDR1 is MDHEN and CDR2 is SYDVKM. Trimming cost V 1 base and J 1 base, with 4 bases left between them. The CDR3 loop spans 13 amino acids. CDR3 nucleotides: TGTGCCAGCAGTTTATCCTGGAACACTGAAGCTTTCTTT. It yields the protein CASSLSWNTEAFF.

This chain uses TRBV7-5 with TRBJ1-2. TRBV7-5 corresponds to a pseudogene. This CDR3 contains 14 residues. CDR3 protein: CARSLLPGIYGYTF. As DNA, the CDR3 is TGTGCCAGAAGCTTACTACCGGGGATCTATGGCTACACCTTC.

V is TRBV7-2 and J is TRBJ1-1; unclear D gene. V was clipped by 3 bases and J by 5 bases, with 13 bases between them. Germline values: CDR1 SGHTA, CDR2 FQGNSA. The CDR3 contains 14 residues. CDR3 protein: CASSLRVYGTEAFF. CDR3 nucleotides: TGTGCCAGCAGCTTGCGGGTTTACGGGACTGAAGCTTTCTTT. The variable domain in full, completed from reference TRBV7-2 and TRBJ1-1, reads GAGVSQSPSNKVTEKGKDVELRCDPISGHTALYWYRQSLGQGLEFLIYFQGNSAPDKSGLPSDRFSAERTGGSVSTLTIQRTQQEDSAVYLCASSLRVYGTEAFFGQGTRLTVV.

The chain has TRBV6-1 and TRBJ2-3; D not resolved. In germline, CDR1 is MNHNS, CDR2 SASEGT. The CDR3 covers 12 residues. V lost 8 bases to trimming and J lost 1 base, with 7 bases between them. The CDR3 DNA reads TGTGCCAGCGAGGCGGGCACAGATACGCAGTATTTT. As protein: CASEAGTDTQYF.

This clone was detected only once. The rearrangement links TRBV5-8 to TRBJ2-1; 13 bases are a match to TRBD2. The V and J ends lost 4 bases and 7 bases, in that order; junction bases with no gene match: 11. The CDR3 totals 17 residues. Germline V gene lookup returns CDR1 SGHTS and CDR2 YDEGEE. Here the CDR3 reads CASSAATEGLAGNEQFF. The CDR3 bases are TGTGCCAGCAGCGCCGCTACCGAGGGACTAGCGGGGAATGAGCAGTTCTTC.